This TCR beta chain was identified in a study of blood T cell repertoires in COVID-19. Turning to the study itself: PBMCs, B-cell-depleted T cells, or T cells provided the cDNA or gDNA that made up the material.

This CDR3 comprises 13 residues. The V gene lost 2 bases and the J gene lost 2 bases, with 7 bases spanning the gap. Germline V gene lookup returns CDR1 SGHRS and CDR2 YFSETQ. Generated by immunoSEQ multiplex PCR, the TCRdb table keeps only in-frame clones and is missing some. The sample lists more than 450,000 clones; 75% to 90% were seen once. The source material was PBMCs or T cells enriched from blood (not recorded which). The TCR sequence derives from a woman under 30 who had recovered from COVID-19. V and J are TRBV5-1 and TRBJ1-2; no reliable D call. The CDR3 nucleotides are TGCGCCAGCAGCTTACTTGAGAACTATGGCTACACCTTC. Encoded protein: CASSLLENYGYTF.